This T cell receptor beta chain was observed in a study of cytomegalovirus exposure and HLA in healthy donors. Study details: The early release's HLA-typed donors yielded approximately 82 million unique TCRs. Of all 360 or so donors who were genotyped, 75% to 85% belonged to the Caucasian-associated ancestry cluster.

60 Vbeta and 13 Jbeta primers were used in PCR. Assay: immunoSEQ multiplex PCR; the TCRdb copy retains only in-frame clones and omits some. Altogether over 150,000 clones are present, approximately 85% being singletons, with the ten largest covering 4.8%. The CDR3 length is 13 residues. The germline CDR1 and CDR2 sequences are MRHNA and SNTAGT. The V end was cut by 9 bases, the J end by 5 bases, with 16 bases between. The rearrangement joins TRBV6-4 to TRBJ1-1; possible D gene TRBD1, 6 bases. This receptor was obtained from a girl under 18 in good health and CMV-seropositive. The sample comprised PBMCs. The CDR3 region is CASAQGPETEAFF. DNA of the CDR3: TGTGCCAGTGCACAGGGACCGGAGACTGAAGCTTTCTTT.